These 15 T cell receptor beta chains originate from one sample sequenced in a study of beta chain features in type 1 diabetes. Expressed TCRB transcripts were sequenced because the entire RNA isolate underwent reverse transcription. TCRdb's copy holds only in-frame clones and misses some; the assay was immunoSEQ multiplex PCR. The sample lists about 290,000 clones, under 8.5% occurring once. Sequencing was performed on central memory CD4+ T cells from blood. The origin of the receptors is a young woman in good health.

This clone was observed a few times. J is TRBJ1-5 and V is TRBV19; 10 bases map to TRBD1. V trimming: 6 bases; J trimming: 2 bases; junction bases outside the gene matches: 13. The V gene's germline CDR1 is LNHDA and CDR2 SQIVND (reference sequence). The CDR3 contains 18 residues. The CDR3 DNA sequence: TGTGCCAGTAGCCACGGCCCGCTAGGACAGGGGGGCAATCAGCCCCAGCATTTT. It translates to CASSHGPLGQGGNQPQHF.

This clone was detected a few times. This chain uses TRBV18 with TRBJ1-5; D unclear. V was shortened by 2 bases and J by 4 bases, with 9 bases between the two germline ends. This CDR3 has 14 amino acids. Germline CDR1 and CDR2: KGHSH and LQKENI. CDR3 region: CASSPSPENQPQHF. The CDR3 DNA is TGTGCCAGCTCACCATCACCCGAGAATCAGCCCCAGCATTTT.

This clone has only a few counts. The rearrangement links TRBV28 to TRBJ1-5; D is perhaps TRBD1 (5 bases). Germline CDR1 is MDHEN and CDR2 is SYDVKM. V was shortened by 4 bases and J by 6 bases, with 13 bases between the two germline ends. The length of the CDR3 is 14 residues. The CDR3 region has the DNA TGTGCCAGCAGTTCCCAGAGGGGTGTTCAGCCCCAGCATTTT. Its translation: CASSSQRGVQPQHF.

This clone was counted a few times. This specimen includes other DNA sequences encoding the same CDR3. The CDR3 here is CASSVQGYGYTF. Written as DNA, the CDR3 is TGTGCCAGCAGTGTACAGGGTTATGGCTACACCTTC. This chain connects TRBV6-1 to TRBJ1-2, with D perhaps TRBD1 (6 bases). Trimming cost V 4 bases and J 5 bases, with 8 bases left between them. Germline values: CDR1 MNHNS, CDR2 SASEGT. The CDR3 spans 12 residues.

V and J are TRBV18 and TRBJ1-1; D is undetermined. In germline, CDR1 is KGHSH, CDR2 LQKENI. The V end lost 3 bases, the J end lost 1 base, and 12 bases lay between the germline ends. This CDR3 is 15 amino acids long. The CDR3 loop is CASSPPGSSNTEAFF. CDR3 nucleotides: TGTGCCAGCTCACCCCCGGGCAGCTCGAACACTGAAGCTTTCTTT.

The V and J genes are TRBV9 and TRBJ1-1; D uncertain. The CDR3 length is 14 residues. Trimming removed 0 bases at V and 4 bases at J, with 10 bases between. Germline-derived CDR1 and CDR2 are SGDLS and YYNGEE. The CDR3 DNA follows: TGTGCCAGCAGCGTAGGGCGGGAGGGCACTGAAGCTTTCTTT. It codes for CASSVGREGTEAFF.

The V gene is TRBV19, the J gene TRBJ2-2; possibly TRBD1 for D (6 bases). The CDR3 totals 14 residues. The germline V gene encodes CDR1 LNHDA and CDR2 SQIVND (reference sequence). V was clipped by 4 bases and J by 3 bases, with 9 bases between them. CDR3 sequence (DNA): TGTGCCAGTAGTACACCAGGGGACACCGGGGAGCTGTTTTTT. It encodes CASSTPGDTGELFF.

This clone was recorded a few times. The chain couples TRBV6-6 to TRBJ2-7; 7 bases fit TRBD2. The CDR3 consists of 14 residues. The ends lost 0 bases at V and 4 bases at J; junction bases unmatched: 3. Germline V gene lookup returns CDR1 MNHNY and CDR2 SVGAGI (reference sequence). The CDR3 sequence: CASSYSTSLYEQYV. CDR3 DNA sequence: TGTGCCAGCAGTTACTCGACTAGCTTGTACGAGCAGTACGTC.

There are a few counts of this clone. This rearrangement joins TRBV6-6 to TRBJ2-6; no reliable D call. Germline V gives CDR1 MNHNY, CDR2 SVGAGI (reference sequence). Trimming pared 7 bases from V and 4 bases from J, leaving 11 bases between. CDR3 length equals 14 residues. The CDR3 DNA is TGTGCCAGCACCGATAAACTCGGGGCCAACGTCCTGACTTTC. It is translated as CASTDKLGANVLTF.

This clone appeared a few times. The V gene is TRBV5-1, the J gene TRBJ2-1; D call uncertain. Germline V gene lookup returns CDR1 SGHRS and CDR2 YFSETQ. The CDR3 contains 16 residues. V lost 2 bases to trimming and J lost 1 base, with 13 bases between them. The CDR3 DNA sequence: TGCGCCAGCAGCTTCTCGGGCCAGCCGTCCTACAATGAGCAGTTCTTC. This codes for CASSFSGQPSYNEQFF. The full variable domain, its missing parts supplied by reference TRBV5-1 and TRBJ2-1, is KAGVTQTPRYLIKTRGQQVTLSCSPISGHRSVSWYQQTPGQGLQFLFEYFSETQRNKGNFPGRFSGRQFSNSRSEMNVSTLELGDSALYLCASSFSGQPSYNEQFFGPGTRLTVL.

The rearrangement links TRBV5-1 to TRBJ2-1; D remains unclear. This CDR3 has 13 amino acids. The germline V and J ends were trimmed by 6 bases and 0 bases, with 7 bases remaining between them. CDR1 is SGHRS, CDR2 YFSETQ, per germline. DNA for the CDR3: TGCGCCAGCAAATTGGTCTCCTACAATGAGCAGTTCTTC. This sequence encodes CASKLVSYNEQFF.

The table lists this clone with a few counts. This chain uses TRBV5-1 with TRBJ2-5; 7 bases are a match to TRBD1. CDR3 size: 13 residues. The V gene's germline CDR1 is SGHRS and CDR2 YFSETQ. The V and J ends lost 3 bases and 5 bases, in that order; junction bases with no gene match: 4. In DNA, the CDR3 is TGCGCCAGCAGCTCCGGGACAGCTGAGACCCAGTACTTC. Residues: CASSSGTAETQYF.

This clone was seen a handful of times. This chain uses TRBV7-2 with TRBJ2-7; no definite D call. CDR1 is SGHTA, CDR2 FQGNSA, per germline. Between the trimmed V and J ends, which lost 5 bases and 4 bases, there was a span of 12 bases. The CDR3 covers 13 residues. Here the CDR3 reads CASSHSPVYEQYV. The CDR3 DNA is TGTGCCAGCAGCCACAGCCCCGTTTACGAGCAGTACGTC.

Only a few counts were recorded for this clone. V and J are TRBV9 and TRBJ2-6; tentatively, D is TRBD1 (5 bases). This CDR3 has 16 residues. With 0 bases removed from V and 4 bases from J, the gap between germline ends came to 11 bases. Germline-derived CDR1 and CDR2 are SGDLS and YYNGEE. The CDR3 DNA reads TGTGCCAGCAGCGTAGAAATGGGGCACGGGGCCAACGTCCTGACTTTC. Its protein is CASSVEMGHGANVLTF.

This chain connects TRBV12-5 to TRBJ2-3; D remains ambiguous. The ends were cut back, 6 bases at V and 2 bases at J, with 12 bases in the middle. The CDR3 has 14 amino acids. Germline V gene data show CDR1 as LGHNT and CDR2 as FRNRAP. This CDR3 is CASGLGIITDTQYF. CDR3 in DNA: TGTGCTAGTGGCTTAGGGATCATCACAGATACGCAGTATTTT. The variable domain in full, completed from reference TRBV12-5 and TRBJ2-3, reads DARVTQTPRHKVTEMGQEVTMRCQPILGHNTVFWYRQTMMQGLELLAYFRNRAPLDDSGMPKDRFSAEMPDATLATLKIQPSEPRDSAVYFCASGLGIITDTQYFGPGTRLTVL.